This entry lists 30 T cell receptor beta chains sequenced from one sample in a study of blood T cell repertoires in COVID-19. This table comes from immunoSEQ multiplex PCR, and its TCRdb copy is limited to in-frame clones, with some not included. The table has about 14,000 clones, 80% to 90% seen once. Sequenced sample: peripheral blood. Receptors originate from a human donor in a cohort sampled during active COVID-19.

This clone was recorded once. This sequence joins TRBV28 and TRBJ1-5; the D is unclear. In germline, CDR1 is MDHEN, CDR2 SYDVKM. The CDR3 sequence is 14 residues long. Trimming pared 5 bases from V and 3 bases from J, leaving 11 bases between. This CDR3 reads CASSPRRINQPQHF. DNA of the CDR3: TGTGCCAGCAGTCCCCGGAGGATCAATCAGCCCCAGCATTTT. The full variable domain, completed using reference TRBV28 and TRBJ1-5, is DVKVTQSSRYLVKRTGEKVFLECVQDMDHENMFWYRQDPGLGLRLIYFSYDVKMKEKGDIPEGYSVSREKKERFSLILESASTNQTSMYLCASSPRRINQPQHFGDGTRLSIL.

As to this clone: Additional DNA sequences in this sample encode the identical CDR3. This sequence joins TRBV30 and TRBJ2-7, with TRBD1 matching over 9 bases. Germline assignment: CDR1 GTSNPN and CDR2 SVGIG (reference sequence). This CDR3 has 15 amino acids. V trimming: 5 bases; J trimming: 6 bases; junction bases outside the gene matches: 14. The DNA of the CDR3 is TGTGCCTGGGCCAAACAGGGGGCGGCCTCGGGCGAGCAGTACTTC. It codes for CAWAKQGAASGEQYF.

V is TRBV6-5 and J is TRBJ2-1, with 13 bases identical to TRBD2. The CDR3 has 14 residues. V dropped 4 bases and J dropped 10; count of bases not matched to a gene: 4. Germline values: CDR1 MNHEY, CDR2 SVGAGI. Written as DNA, the CDR3 is TGTGCCAGCAGTTCCCTGGGACTAGCGGGGGAGCAGTTCTTC. The encoded protein is CASSSLGLAGEQFF.

This clone was detected a few times. This chain connects TRBV19 to TRBJ1-6, with 11 positions matching TRBD1. With 6 bases clipped from V and 10 bases from J, the junction kept 8 bases outside the gene matches. CDR3 length: 15 amino acids. Germline V gene lookup returns CDR1 LNHDA and CDR2 SQIVND (reference sequence). CDR3 bases: TGTGCCAGTAGCCTGGGACAGGGGGAACGGTCACCCCTCCACTTT. Translating it yields CASSLGQGERSPLHF.

The chain uses TRBV19 and TRBJ1-1, with D tentatively TRBD1 (5 bases). Germline V gene data show CDR1 as LNHDA and CDR2 as SQIVND (reference sequence). The CDR3 is made up of 14 amino acids. Deletions cut 1 base from V and 5 bases from J, with 11 bases between. The CDR3 nucleotides read TGTGCCAGTAGTATAGGGGGCCCCGGAACTGAAGCTTTCTTT. Translation gives CASSIGGPGTEAFF.

The chain is built from TRBV7-2 and TRBJ1-1, with 8 bases fitting TRBD1. This CDR3 comprises 14 residues. The V gene end was trimmed by 5 bases and the J gene end by 10 bases; junction bases not matched to a gene: 12. Germline V gene data show CDR1 as SGHTA and CDR2 as FQGNSA. CDR3 protein: CASSLGTGGWGAFF. As DNA, the CDR3 is TGTGCCAGCAGCCTCGGGACAGGTGGATGGGGAGCTTTCTTT. The full variable domain, completed using reference TRBV7-2 and TRBJ1-1, is GAGVSQSPSNKVTEKGKDVELRCDPISGHTALYWYRQSLGQGLEFLIYFQGNSAPDKSGLPSDRFSAERTGGSVSTLTIQRTQQEDSAVYLCASSLGTGGWGAFFGQGTRLTVV.

The chain joins TRBV9 to TRBJ1-6; unclear D gene. The CDR3 totals 14 residues. Germline-derived CDR1 and CDR2 are SGDLS and YYNGEE. With 2 bases removed from V and 8 bases from J, the gap between germline ends came to 11 bases. The CDR3 reads CASSVGSSDSPLHF. The CDR3 nucleotides read TGTGCCAGCAGCGTCGGGTCTTCGGATTCACCCCTCCACTTT. The entire variable domain, with the rest obtained from reference TRBV9 and TRBJ1-6, is as follows: DSGVTQTPKHLITATGQRVTLRCSPRSGDLSVYWYQQSLDQGLQFLIQYYNGEERAKGNILERFSAQQFPDLHSELNLSSLELGDSALYFCASSVGSSDSPLHFGNGTRLTVT.

The rearrangement joins TRBV5-6 to TRBJ1-2, with D possibly TRBD1 on 6 matching bases. Looked up from germline, CDR1 is SGHDT and CDR2 is YYEEEE. Trimming took off 3 bases at V and 0 bases at J, with 9 bases between the two ends. CDR3 size: 14 residues. CDR3 loop: CASSSDSANYGYTF. The DNA of the CDR3 is TGTGCCAGCAGCTCGGACAGTGCTAACTATGGCTACACCTTC. The full variable domain, in which reference TRBV5-6 and TRBJ1-2 provide the parts outside the CDR3, is DAGVTQSPTHLIKTRGQQVTLRCSPKSGHDTVSWYQQALGQGPQFIFQYYEEEERQRGNFPDRFSGHQFPNYSSELNVNALLLGDSALYLCASSSDSANYGYTFGSGTRLTVV.

The chain links TRBV11-1 to TRBJ1-1, with D perhaps TRBD1 (6 bases). Trimming left V 5 bases short and J 1 base short, with 8 bases between. CDR1 is SGHAT, CDR2 FQDESV, per germline (reference sequence). The CDR3 totals 13 residues. The CDR3 nucleotides read TGTGCCAGCAGCATGACAGGGAACACTGAAGCTTTCTTT. This encodes CASSMTGNTEAFF.

V gene TRBV7-7 combines with J gene TRBJ2-5; TRBD1 might be the D (5 bases). The CDR3 is 14 amino acids. From germline, CDR1 is SSHAT and CDR2 FNYEAQ (reference sequence). V gave up 0 bases and J gave up 2 bases, with 7 bases separating them. CDR3 protein: CASSLADSQETQYF. Written as DNA, the CDR3 is TGTGCCAGCAGCTTAGCTGACAGTCAAGAGACCCAGTACTTC.

The V and J genes are TRBV29-1 and TRBJ2-7; D might be TRBD1 (6 bases). Looked up from germline, CDR1 is SQVTM and CDR2 is ANQGSEA. Trimming took off 5 bases at V and 6 bases at J, with 17 bases between the two ends. The CDR3 contains 13 residues. This CDR3 reads CSVTPDRAREQYF. CDR3 bases: TGCAGCGTTACCCCGGACAGAGCTCGCGAGCAGTACTTC.

The chain links TRBV24-1 to TRBJ2-1; 13 bases align to TRBD2. J was trimmed by 7 bases and V by 4 bases; bases with no gene match: 6. Germline V gene lookup returns CDR1 KGHDR and CDR2 SFDVKD. The CDR3 is 16 amino acids. The CDR3 DNA follows: TGTGCCACCAGTGACTCACTAGCGGGAGGGAGGAATGAGCAGTTCTTC. This gives the protein CATSDSLAGGRNEQFF.

The J gene is TRBJ2-1, the V gene TRBV4-1; perhaps TRBD1 as D (6 bases). The CDR3 consists of 14 residues. The V gene lost 0 bases and the J gene lost 5 bases, with 8 bases spanning the gap. CDR1 and CDR2 (germline): MGHRA, YSYEKL. Written as DNA, the CDR3 is TGCGCCAGCAGCCAAGAGTCAGGGGACAATGAGCAGTTCTTC. Its translation: CASSQESGDNEQFF.

The J gene is TRBJ2-6, the V gene TRBV6-2 or TRBV6-3, with no clear D. V was shortened by 6 bases and J by 0 bases, with 18 bases between the two germline ends. The CDR3 runs to 18 residues. Germline V gene sequence: CDR1 MNHEY, CDR2 SVGEGT. The CDR3, as DNA: TGTGCCAGCAGCCCCCTATCCTCTATTAGCTCTGGGGCCAACGTCCTGACTTTC. Its translation is CASSPLSSISSGANVLTF.

The chain links TRBV7-8 to TRBJ2-2; a weak D match, TRBD1 (5 bases). The CDR3 runs 15 residues. V lost 5 bases, J lost 4 bases, and 14 bases lay in between. Germline CDR1 SGHVS, CDR2 FQNEAQ. DNA of the CDR3: TGTGCCAGCAGCCGTGTAGGGGCTGGCACCGGGGAGCTGTTTTTT. This codes for CASSRVGAGTGELFF. The variable domain in full, with the rest retrieved from reference TRBV7-8 and TRBJ2-2, is GAGVSQSPRYKVAKRGQDVALRCDPISGHVSLFWYQQALGQGPEFLTYFQNEAQLDKSGLPSDRFFAERPEGSVSTLKIQRTQQEDSAVYLCASSRVGAGTGELFFGEGSRLTVL.

The chain combines TRBV7-2 with TRBJ2-1; 7 bases are a match to TRBD2. The J segment lost 7 bases and the V segment lost 5 bases, leaving 11 bases of the junction unmatched. Germline CDR1 is SGHTA and CDR2 is FQGNSA. This CDR3 comprises 15 residues. CDR3 in amino acids: CASSLRADGGNEQFF. CDR3 nucleotide sequence: TGTGCCAGCAGCCTAAGGGCAGACGGGGGGAATGAGCAGTTCTTC.

The V and J genes are TRBV5-5 and TRBJ1-4, with a weak D call TRBD1 (5 bases). V was cut by 0 bases and J by 3 bases, with 9 bases left in between. The CDR3 sequence is 15 residues long. Germline CDR1 is SGHKS and CDR2 is YYEKEE (reference sequence). The CDR3, as DNA: TGTGCCAGCAGCTTGGGGGGCGTCCCTAATGAAAAACTGTTTTTT. Amino acids: CASSLGGVPNEKLFF.

The chain employs TRBV9 and TRBJ1-1; no definite D call. V dropped 4 bases and J dropped 4 bases, with 17 bases sitting between them. The CDR3 has 15 amino acids. Germline V CDR1 and CDR2: SGDLS, YYNGEE. CDR3 in amino acids: CASSPRGGWGTEAFF. The DNA of the CDR3 is TGTGCCAGCAGCCCCCGGGGAGGGTGGGGCACTGAAGCTTTCTTT.

The CDR3 spells CASSGPNYEQYF. The CDR3 region has the DNA TGTGCCAGTAGTGGGCCAAACTACGAGCAGTACTTC. The V call is TRBV19, the J call TRBJ2-7; no clear D gene. V lost 5 bases, J lost 3 bases, and 8 bases lay in between. This CDR3 has 12 residues. Germline V gives CDR1 LNHDA, CDR2 SQIVND (reference sequence).

This rearrangement joins TRBV18 to TRBJ1-1, with D uncertain. In germline, CDR1 is KGHSH, CDR2 LQKENI. The CDR3 covers 13 residues. The V gene lost 3 bases and the J gene lost 1 base, with 6 bases spanning the gap. The CDR3 bases are TGTGCCAGCTCACCCCCCGGGAACACTGAAGCTTTCTTT. As protein: CASSPPGNTEAFF.

This chain joins TRBV7-9 and TRBJ1-1; maybe TRBD1 (6 bases). Germline CDR1 is SEHNR and CDR2 is FQNEAQ (reference sequence). The length of the CDR3 is 15 residues. Trimming removed 3 bases at V and 2 bases at J, with 13 bases between. CDR3 bases: TGTGCCAGCAGCTTCTACCAGGGGATTAACACTGAAGCTTTCTTT. This translates into CASSFYQGINTEAFF.

J is TRBJ1-4 and V is TRBV4-1, with a weak D call TRBD1 (6 bases). There are 15 residues in the CDR3. V lost 4 bases, J lost 4 bases, and 13 bases lay in between. Per germline, CDR1 MGHRA and CDR2 YSYEKL. The CDR3 DNA reads TGCGCCAGCAGCCCCGGACAGAATATTAATGAAAAACTGTTTTTT. It yields the protein CASSPGQNINEKLFF.

This clone has only one observation. This chain joins TRBV9 and TRBJ2-2, with 7 bases that match TRBD2. V lost 0 bases to trimming and J lost 4 bases; unmatched junction nucleotides: 6. Per the germline V gene, CDR1 is SGDLS and CDR2 is YYNGEE. CDR3 length: 16 amino acids. For the CDR3, the DNA is TGTGCCAGCAGCGTAGCGGCGGGAGTTTCCACCGGGGAGCTGTTTTTT. This codes for CASSVAAGVSTGELFF.

The chain employs TRBV6-5 and TRBJ2-1; D unresolved. There are 16 residues in the CDR3. V lost 4 bases, J lost 0 bases, and 13 bases lay in between. Per germline, CDR1 MNHEY and CDR2 SVGAGI. CDR3 residues: CASSSLGRSSYNEQFF. In DNA, the CDR3 is TGTGCCAGCAGTTCCCTAGGCCGTAGCTCCTACAATGAGCAGTTCTTC.

J is TRBJ2-7 and V is TRBV15, with D unresolved. V was pared by 3 bases and J by 0 bases, with 12 bases between. The CDR3 sequence is 15 residues long. CDR1 LNHNV and CDR2 YYDKDF come from the germline V gene (reference sequence). The CDR3 sequence: CATSRVPLSSYEQYF. In nucleotides, the CDR3 is TGTGCCACCAGCAGGGTCCCGTTGAGCTCCTACGAGCAGTACTTC.

The gene calls are TRBV27 and TRBJ1-1, with a weak D call TRBD1 (6 bases). Looked up from germline, CDR1 is MNHEY and CDR2 is SMNVEV (reference sequence). CDR3 length: 14 residues. V was shortened by 6 bases and J by 4 bases, with 15 bases between the two germline ends. This CDR3 is CASSSIGGPTEAFF. The DNA for the CDR3 is TGTGCCAGCAGCTCCATCGGGGGGCCCACTGAAGCTTTCTTT.

This clone was observed a single time. This sequence joins TRBV6-1 and TRBJ2-3; no reliable D call. The CDR3 length is 15 residues. V was trimmed by 1 base and J by 7 bases, leaving 15 bases between them. Germline CDR1 reads MNHNS; CDR2 reads SASEGT. This chain's CDR3 is CASSEGTNARNTQYF. The CDR3, as DNA: TGTGCCAGCAGTGAAGGAACTAACGCACGGAATACGCAGTATTTT.

J is TRBJ1-5 and V is TRBV4-3, with no clear D. Germline assignment: CDR1 LGHNA and CDR2 YSLEER. Trimming took 0 bases from V and 7 from J, leaving 13 bases between them. CDR3 size: 15 residues. The CDR3 loop is CASSQDKREDQPQHF. The CDR3 bases are TGCGCCAGCAGCCAAGATAAACGGGAAGACCAGCCCCAGCATTTT.

The chain uses TRBV15 and TRBJ2-7; the D gene is possibly TRBD1 (6 bases). In germline, CDR1 is LNHNV, CDR2 YYDKDF (reference sequence). V lost 8 bases to trimming and J lost 2 bases, with 10 bases between them. This CDR3 comprises 12 residues. The CDR3 DNA sequence: TGTGCCACCTCAGGGGATACCTACGAGCAGTACTTC. This encodes CATSGDTYEQYF.

The chain combines TRBV7-8 with TRBJ2-1; D ambiguous. Trimming took off 0 bases at V and 4 bases at J, with 13 bases between the two ends. Germline CDR1 reads SGHVS; CDR2 reads FQNEAQ. The CDR3 totals 16 residues. The CDR3: CASSLASTNPYNEQFF. CDR3 coding DNA: TGTGCCAGCAGCTTAGCGAGTACTAACCCATACAATGAGCAGTTCTTC.